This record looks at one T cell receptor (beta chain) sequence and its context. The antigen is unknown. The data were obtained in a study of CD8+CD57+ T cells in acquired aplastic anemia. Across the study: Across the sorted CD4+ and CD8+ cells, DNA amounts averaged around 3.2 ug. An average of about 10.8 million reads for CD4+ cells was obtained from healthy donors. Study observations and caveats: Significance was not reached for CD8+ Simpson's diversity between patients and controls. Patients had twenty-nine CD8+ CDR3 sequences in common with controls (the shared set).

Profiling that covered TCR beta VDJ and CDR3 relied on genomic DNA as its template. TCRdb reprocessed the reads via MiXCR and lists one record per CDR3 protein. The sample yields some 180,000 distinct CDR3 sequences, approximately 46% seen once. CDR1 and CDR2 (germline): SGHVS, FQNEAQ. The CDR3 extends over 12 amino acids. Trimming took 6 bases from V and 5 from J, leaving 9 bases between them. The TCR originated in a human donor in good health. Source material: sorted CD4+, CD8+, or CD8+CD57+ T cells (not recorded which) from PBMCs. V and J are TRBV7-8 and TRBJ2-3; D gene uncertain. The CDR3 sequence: CASRMALDTQYF. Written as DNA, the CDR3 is TGTGCCAGCAGGATGGCGTTAGATACGCAGTATTTT.